This passage covers 16 T cell receptor beta chains from one sample sequenced in a study of T cell responses to AZD1222 COVID-19 vaccine. The assay was immunoSEQ multiplex PCR, and TCRdb's table has in-frame clones only and misses some. Altogether some 99,000 clones are present, around nine tenths being singletons, with the ten largest covering approximately 15%. The sample in question was peripheral blood, obtained on day 0 of AZD1222 vaccination. The receptors stem from an adult in good health.

V usage is TRBV5-1 and J usage is TRBJ2-2; 9 bases map to TRBD2. Germline values: CDR1 SGHRS, CDR2 YFSETQ. V trimming: 4 bases; J trimming: 6 bases; junction bases outside the gene matches: 19. This CDR3 contains 19 residues. CDR3 region: CASSRGHNPGLALSGELFF. The CDR3 region has the DNA TGCGCCAGCAGCCGAGGACACAACCCGGGACTAGCCTTGTCCGGGGAGCTGTTTTTT.

J is TRBJ2-7 and V is TRBV2; D may correspond to TRBD1 or TRBD2 (5 bases each). This CDR3 is 13 amino acids long. Germline V gene sequence: CDR1 SNHLY, CDR2 FYNNEI. V was cut by 7 bases and J by 3 bases, with 13 bases left in between. As DNA, the CDR3 is TGTGCCAGCAATTGGGACCGGGGCTACGAGCAGTACGTC. This gives the protein CASNWDRGYEQYV.

The rearrangement joins TRBV13 to TRBJ2-5; D might be TRBD1 or TRBD2, each matching 5 bases. The CDR3 has 13 residues. The V end was cut by 2 bases, the J end by 5 bases, with 9 bases between. Germline CDR1 and CDR2: PRHDT and FYEKMQ (reference sequence). In DNA, the CDR3 is TGTGCCAGCAGCTTACAAGGGACGGAGACCCAGTACTTC. Its protein is CASSLQGTETQYF.

This chain links TRBV9 with TRBJ1-4; 9 nucleotides line up with TRBD1. V shed 0 bases, J shed 8 bases, and the junction held 11 bases outside the gene matches. Germline V CDR1 and CDR2: SGDLS, YYNGEE. The CDR3 runs 17 residues. CDR3 in DNA: TGTGCCAGCAGCGTAGCCGGGACAGGGAAGGTAGGGGAAAAACTGTTTTTT. It codes for CASSVAGTGKVGEKLFF.

The V call is TRBV28, the J call TRBJ2-4, with 9 bases lining up with TRBD1. Germline V gene lookup returns CDR1 MDHEN and CDR2 SYDVKM. V was pared by 2 bases and J by 3 bases, with 14 bases of the junction left unmatched. The CDR3 totals 19 residues. The CDR3 nucleotides are TGTGCCAGCAGTTTAGGCTTTCTTACAGGGGGCCTTGACAAAAACATTCAGTACTTC. Protein product: CASSLGFLTGGLDKNIQYF. Full variable domain (outside the CDR3, taken from reference TRBV28 and TRBJ2-4): DVKVTQSSRYLVKRTGEKVFLECVQDMDHENMFWYRQDPGLGLRLIYFSYDVKMKEKGDIPEGYSVSREKKERFSLILESASTNQTSMYLCASSLGFLTGGLDKNIQYFGAGTRLSVL.

The rearrangement joins TRBV4-2 to TRBJ2-2, with D perhaps given as TRBD1 or TRBD2 (5 bases each). V gave up 3 bases and J gave up 1 base, with 18 bases separating them. Looked up from germline, CDR1 is LGHNA and CDR2 is YNFKEQ. The CDR3 extends over 18 amino acids. CDR3 sequence: CASSQPGPRGKNTGELFF. In DNA form, the CDR3 reads TGTGCCAGCAGCCAGCCGGGGCCCCGGGGTAAGAACACCGGGGAGCTGTTTTTT.

The V gene is TRBV2, the J gene TRBJ2-7; 8 bases fit TRBD1. The CDR3 sequence is 14 residues long. V was clipped by 4 bases and J by 5 bases; unmatched bases: 7. Germline V gene data show CDR1 as SNHLY and CDR2 as FYNNEI. The CDR3 loop reads CASSAFRGPDEQYF. The CDR3 DNA reads as TGTGCCAGCAGTGCCTTCAGGGGGCCCGACGAGCAGTACTTC.

The genes are TRBV29-1 and TRBJ2-7; D perhaps matches TRBD2 (6 bases). Germline V lookup: CDR1 SQVTM, CDR2 ANQGSEA. Trimming cost V 1 base and J 3 bases, with 13 bases left between them. CDR3 length: 14 amino acids. The CDR3 loop reads CSVEGGVLGYEQYF. The CDR3 DNA reads as TGCAGCGTTGAAGGCGGGGTGTTGGGCTACGAGCAGTACTTC.

The V gene is TRBV6-5, the J gene TRBJ2-3; possibly TRBD1 or TRBD2 for D (5 bases each). The length of the CDR3 is 14 residues. The ends were cut back, 7 bases at V and 2 bases at J, with 13 bases in the middle. CDR1 is MNHEY and CDR2 is SVGAGI in the germline V gene. The CDR3 sequence: CASNIRDHTDTQYF. For the CDR3, the DNA is TGTGCCAGCAACATCCGGGACCACACAGATACGCAGTATTTT.

This chain uses TRBV12-5 with TRBJ2-2; D unclear. The CDR3 covers 12 residues. Germline V gives CDR1 LGHNT, CDR2 FRNRAP. Trimming cost V 8 bases and J 5 bases, with 9 bases left between them. The CDR3: CASTKGTGELFF. For the CDR3, the DNA is TGTGCTAGTACCAAAGGGACCGGGGAGCTGTTTTTT.

This chain joins TRBV19 and TRBJ2-7; TRBD1 matches 7 bases. This CDR3 spans 12 amino acids. V shed 5 bases, J shed 4 bases, and the junction held 2 bases outside the gene matches. CDR1 is LNHDA, CDR2 SQIVND, per germline (reference sequence). The CDR3 coding sequence is TGTGCCAGTAGTCAACAGGGGTACGAGCAGTACTTC. Encoded protein: CASSQQGYEQYF.

The V call is TRBV7-9, the J call TRBJ2-7; D is unresolved. The CDR3 extends over 12 amino acids. Germline assignment: CDR1 SEHNR and CDR2 FQNEAQ (reference sequence). Trimming pared 2 bases from V and 6 bases from J, leaving 8 bases between. CDR3 sequence (DNA): TGTGCCAGCAGCTTAATAGAAACCGAGCAGTACGTC. It codes for CASSLIETEQYV.

The V and J genes are TRBV30 and TRBJ1-2; 8 bases line up with TRBD1. There are 12 residues in the CDR3. Germline lookup yields CDR1 GTSNPN and CDR2 SVGIG (reference sequence). Losses at the gene ends were 5 bases for V and 7 bases for J; bases not matched to a gene: 6. DNA for the CDR3: TGTGCCTGGGGACAGGGAGGAGGTGGCTACACCTTC. It encodes CAWGQGGGGYTF.

The genes are TRBV18 and TRBJ2-2; D is unclear. There are 13 residues in the CDR3. Germline values: CDR1 KGHSH, CDR2 LQKENI. V gave up 3 bases and J gave up 7 bases, with 9 bases separating them. The CDR3 region has the DNA TGTGCCAGCTCACCGGGTTTAGGCGGGGAGCTGTTTTTT. Translating gives CASSPGLGGELFF.

CDR3 sequence (DNA): TGTGCCAGCAGCCAAGGGGAGAGCACAGATACGCAGTATTTT. Translated, it gives CASSQGESTDTQYF. The chain couples TRBV3-1 (or the pseudogene TRBV3-2) to TRBJ2-3, with D possibly matching TRBD2 (5 bases). The CDR3 runs 14 residues. V was shortened by 1 base and J by 0 bases, with 5 bases between the two germline ends. Germline V lookup: CDR1 LGHDT, CDR2 YNNKEL (reference sequence).

This CDR3 is CASSLQVLAGSTEAFF. CDR3 nucleotides: TGCGCCAGCAGCTTACAGGTACTCGCCGGGAGCACTGAAGCTTTCTTT. V usage is TRBV5-1 and J usage is TRBJ1-1, with D maybe TRBD1 (5 bases). From germline, CDR1 is SGHRS and CDR2 YFSETQ. The CDR3 contains 16 residues. The ends were cut back, 2 bases at V and 4 bases at J, with 18 bases in the middle.